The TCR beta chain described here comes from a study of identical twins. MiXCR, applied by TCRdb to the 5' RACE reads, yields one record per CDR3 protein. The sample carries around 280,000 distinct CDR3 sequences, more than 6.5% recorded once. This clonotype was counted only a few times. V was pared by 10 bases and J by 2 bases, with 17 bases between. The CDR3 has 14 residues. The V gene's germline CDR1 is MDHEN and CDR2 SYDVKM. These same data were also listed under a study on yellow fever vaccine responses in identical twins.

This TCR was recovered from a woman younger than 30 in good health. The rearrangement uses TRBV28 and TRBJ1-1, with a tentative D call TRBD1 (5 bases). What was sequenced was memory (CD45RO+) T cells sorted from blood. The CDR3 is CAIRRGQQNTEAFF. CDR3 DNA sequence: TGTGCCATCCGACGTGGACAACAAAACACTGAAGCTTTCTTT.